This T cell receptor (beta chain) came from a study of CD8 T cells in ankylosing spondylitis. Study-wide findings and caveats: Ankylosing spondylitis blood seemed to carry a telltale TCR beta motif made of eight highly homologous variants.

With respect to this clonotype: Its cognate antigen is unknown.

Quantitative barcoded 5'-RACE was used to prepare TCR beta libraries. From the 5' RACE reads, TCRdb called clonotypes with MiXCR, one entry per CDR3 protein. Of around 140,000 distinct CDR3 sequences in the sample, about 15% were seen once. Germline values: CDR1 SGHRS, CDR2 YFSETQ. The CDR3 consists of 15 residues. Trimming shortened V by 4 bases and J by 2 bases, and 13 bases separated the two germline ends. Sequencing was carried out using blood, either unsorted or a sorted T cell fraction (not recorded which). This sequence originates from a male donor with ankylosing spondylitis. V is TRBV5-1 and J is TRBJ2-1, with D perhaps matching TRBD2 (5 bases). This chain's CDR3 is CASSPSSGPYNEQFF. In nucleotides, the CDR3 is TGCGCCAGCAGCCCCTCGAGCGGACCCTACAATGAGCAGTTCTTC.